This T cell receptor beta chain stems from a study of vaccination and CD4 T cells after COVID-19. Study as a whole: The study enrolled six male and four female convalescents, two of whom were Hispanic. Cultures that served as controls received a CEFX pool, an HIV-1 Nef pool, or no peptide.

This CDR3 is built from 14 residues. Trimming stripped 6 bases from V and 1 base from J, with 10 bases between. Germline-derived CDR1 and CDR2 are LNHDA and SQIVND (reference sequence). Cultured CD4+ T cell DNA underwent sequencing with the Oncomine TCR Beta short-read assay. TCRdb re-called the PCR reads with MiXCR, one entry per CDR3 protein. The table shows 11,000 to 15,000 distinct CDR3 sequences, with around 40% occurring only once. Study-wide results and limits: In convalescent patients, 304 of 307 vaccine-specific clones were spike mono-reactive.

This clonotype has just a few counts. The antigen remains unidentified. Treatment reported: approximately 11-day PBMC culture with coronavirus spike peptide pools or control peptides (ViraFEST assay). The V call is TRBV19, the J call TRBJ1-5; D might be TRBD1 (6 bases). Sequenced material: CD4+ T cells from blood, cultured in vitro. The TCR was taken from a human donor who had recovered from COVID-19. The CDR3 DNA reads TGTGCCAGTAGGAACAGGGAAAGCAATCAGCCCCAGCATTTT. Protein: CASRNRESNQPQHF.